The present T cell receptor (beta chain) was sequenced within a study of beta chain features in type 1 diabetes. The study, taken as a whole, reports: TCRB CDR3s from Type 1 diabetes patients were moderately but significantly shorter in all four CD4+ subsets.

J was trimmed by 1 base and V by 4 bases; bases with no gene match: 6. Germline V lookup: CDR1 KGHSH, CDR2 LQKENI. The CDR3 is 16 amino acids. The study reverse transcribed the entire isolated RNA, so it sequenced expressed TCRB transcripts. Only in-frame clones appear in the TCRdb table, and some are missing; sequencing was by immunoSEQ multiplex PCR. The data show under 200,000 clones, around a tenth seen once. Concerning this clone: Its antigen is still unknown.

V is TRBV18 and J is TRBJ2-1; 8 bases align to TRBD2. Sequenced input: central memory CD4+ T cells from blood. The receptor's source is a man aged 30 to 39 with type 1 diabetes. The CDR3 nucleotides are TGTGCCAGCTCACTCCAGCGGGAGCGATCCTACAATGAGCAGTTCTTC. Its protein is CASSLQRERSYNEQFF. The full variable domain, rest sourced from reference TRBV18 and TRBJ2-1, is NAGVMQNPRHLVRRRGQEARLRCSPMKGHSHVYWYRQLPEEGLKFMVYLQKENIIDESGMPKERFSAEFPKEGPSILRIQQVVRGDSAAYFCASSLQRERSYNEQFFGPGTRLTVL.